Below are 29 T cell receptor beta chains sequenced from a single sample in a study of blood T cell repertoires in COVID-19 (dated by TCRdb to between 2020 and 2021). The library was made by the immunoSEQ multiplex PCR assay. What TCRdb holds here is the immuneACCESS table cut down to in-frame rearrangements. Part of the clones is not present; checked against another copy, under half of the missing clones reflect an unresolved V gene, and the others are unexplained. This sample has tens of thousands of clones in its table, and around 86% of those were observed once. Of the sample, more than 4.5% falls within the top ten clones. Input material: peripheral blood. The receptors were sampled from a man aged 60-69 years with COVID-19, enrolled during active disease.

The V gene is TRBV24-1, the J gene TRBJ2-7, with D possibly being TRBD2 (7 bases). The J call may not be correct, given that the DNA end is closer to TRBJ2-1. The CDR3 spans 18 residues. Germline V lookup: CDR1 KGHDR, CDR2 SFDVKD. The CDR3 spells CATSDFGRGRLDGNEQFF. The CDR3 bases are TGTGCCACCAGTGATTTTGGGAGGGGGAGATTGGATGGAAATGAGCAGTTCTTC.

Here the CDR3 reads CASSVVVGPEHNEQFF. The CDR3 nucleotides are TGTGCCAGCAGCGTAGTCGTGGGCCCTGAGCACAATGAGCAGTTCTTC. The gene calls are TRBV9 and TRBJ2-1, with D uncertain. With 0 bases removed from V and 5 bases from J, the gap between germline ends came to 15 bases. CDR1 is SGDLS, CDR2 YYNGEE, per germline. The CDR3 length is 16 residues.

There are a few counts of this clone. The chain is built from TRBV4-1 and TRBJ2-1, with 7 bases fitting TRBD1. This CDR3 region has 16 residues. Germline V gene sequence: CDR1 MGHRA, CDR2 YSYEKL. Unmatched junction bases numbered 15, after V lost 4 bases and J lost 9 bases. The DNA for the CDR3 is TGCGCCAGCAGCCCCGAGGGACAGTCCCTGGGACGTGAGCAGTTCTTC. Protein product: CASSPEGQSLGREQFF.

This chain uses TRBV11-1 with TRBJ2-2; no definite D call. Trimming removed 1 base at V and 3 bases at J, with 9 bases between. There are 15 residues in the CDR3. Germline CDR1 is SGHAT and CDR2 is FQDESV (reference sequence). CDR3 sequence (DNA): TGTGCCAGCAGCTTAGGGCAGGTTCACACCGGGGAGCTGTTTTTT. Its translation: CASSLGQVHTGELFF.

V gene TRBV3-1 (or the pseudogene TRBV3-2) combines with J gene TRBJ1-4; weak D call: TRBD1 (5 bases). V lost 4 bases to trimming and J lost 2 bases, with 8 bases between them. CDR1 and CDR2 from the germline V gene are LGHDT and YNNKEL (reference sequence). The length of the CDR3 is 14 residues. In DNA, the CDR3 is TGTGCCAGCAGCCCGTCAGGGACTAATGAAAAACTGTTTTTT. This codes for CASSPSGTNEKLFF.

The genes are TRBV3-1 (or the pseudogene TRBV3-2) and TRBJ2-3; 10 bases are a match to TRBD2. This CDR3 comprises 22 residues. Germline V lookup: CDR1 LGHDT, CDR2 YNNKEL (reference sequence). The junction had 18 bases not matched to a gene; V was cut back by 0 bases and J by 0 bases. CDR3 DNA: TGTGCCAGCAGCCAAGATAGCCCCCTGGGAGCGGGAGGGCCCATTAGCACAGATACGCAGTATTTT. Translating it yields CASSQDSPLGAGGPISTDTQYF.

This chain joins TRBV5-4 and TRBJ2-5; D unclear. The CDR3 runs 11 residues. The V end was cut by 0 bases, the J end by 9 bases, with 6 bases between. Per germline, CDR1 SGHNT and CDR2 YYREEE (reference sequence). The CDR3, as DNA: TGTGCCAGCAGCTTGGGGGCAGCCCAGTACTTC. This gives the protein CASSLGAAQYF.

This chain connects TRBV6-1 to TRBJ2-7; TRBD1 agrees at 8 bases. CDR1 and CDR2 from the germline V gene are MNHNS and SASEGT. V trimming: 1 base; J trimming: 3 bases; junction bases outside the gene matches: 5. CDR3 length: 15 amino acids. CDR3 DNA sequence: TGTGCCAGCAGTGAAGGGACAGGGAATTACTACGAGCAGTACTTC. The encoded protein is CASSEGTGNYYEQYF.

The rearrangement links TRBV5-1 to TRBJ2-3, with 10 bases aligning to TRBD2. CDR1 and CDR2 (germline): SGHRS, YFSETQ. Germline trimming cut 0 bases from V and 3 bases from J; bases unmatched to any gene: 4. The CDR3 runs 16 residues. This CDR3 reads CASSLGASGSTDTQYF. DNA for the CDR3: TGCGCCAGCAGCTTGGGGGCTAGCGGGAGTACAGATACGCAGTATTTT.

This clone has only a few counts. The chain uses TRBV6-4 and TRBJ2-1, with 13 bases identical to TRBD2. Germline V lookup: CDR1 MRHNA, CDR2 SNTAGT. The CDR3 contains 16 residues. With 5 bases clipped from V and 5 bases from J, the junction kept 6 bases outside the gene matches. The DNA for the CDR3 is TGTGCCAGCAGTAGGACTAGCGGGAGTGGGGACAATGAGCAGTTCTTC. Encoded protein: CASSRTSGSGDNEQFF.

This clone showed up just once. V and J are TRBV7-2 and TRBJ1-1, with no clear D. V shed 1 base and J shed 1 base, with 10 bases lying between them. The CDR3 covers 15 residues. Germline V gene lookup returns CDR1 SGHTA and CDR2 FQGNSA. The CDR3 nucleotides are TGTGCCAGCAGCTTAGATCGGGGTCGGAACACTGAAGCTTTCTTT. Protein product: CASSLDRGRNTEAFF.

The rearrangement joins TRBV6-2 or TRBV6-3 to TRBJ2-4; no firm D call. V was trimmed by 0 bases and J by 7 bases, leaving 10 bases between them. The CDR3 extends over 14 amino acids. Germline assignment: CDR1 MNHEY and CDR2 SVGEGT. In nucleotides, the CDR3 is TGTGCCAGCAGTTACTCGTATGGTCGGAACATTCAGTACTTC. This gives the protein CASSYSYGRNIQYF.

Here the CDR3 DNA reads TGTGCCAGCTCATCGACCGGGGGACTAGCCGGGATAAACGAGCAGTACTTC. Translation gives CASSSTGGLAGINEQYF. The chain couples TRBV28 to TRBJ2-7; 9 bases agree with TRBD2. The germline CDR1 and CDR2 sequences are MDHEN and SYDVKM. The CDR3 consists of 17 residues. V dropped 8 bases and J dropped 5; count of bases not matched to a gene: 19.

The V gene is TRBV28, the J gene TRBJ2-7; perhaps TRBD1 as D (5 bases). The CDR3 extends over 13 amino acids. V dropped 2 bases and J dropped 1 base, with 6 bases sitting between them. CDR1 and CDR2 from the germline V gene are MDHEN and SYDVKM. CDR3 protein: CASSLTGSYEQYF. The CDR3 DNA follows: TGTGCCAGCAGTTTAACAGGTTCCTACGAGCAGTACTTC. The full variable domain, with the rest looked up from reference TRBV28 and TRBJ2-7, is DVKVTQSSRYLVKRTGEKVFLECVQDMDHENMFWYRQDPGLGLRLIYFSYDVKMKEKGDIPEGYSVSREKKERFSLILESASTNQTSMYLCASSLTGSYEQYFGPGTRLTVT.

This sequence joins TRBV7-9 and TRBJ2-3, with TRBD2 matching over 12 bases. CDR1 and CDR2 from the germline V gene are SEHNR and FQNEAQ (reference sequence). This CDR3 is built from 16 residues. After removal of 5 bases from V and 0 bases from J, the junction contained 3 bases not matched to a gene. The CDR3, as DNA: TGTGCCAGCAGCCAAGGACTAGCGGGGAGCACAGATACGCAGTATTTT. Translated: CASSQGLAGSTDTQYF.

The table lists this clone with a few counts. The rearrangement links TRBV11-2 to TRBJ1-2; D is ambiguous. The CDR3 is 13 residues long. Deletions cut 6 bases from V and 5 bases from J, with 13 bases between. Germline-derived CDR1 and CDR2 are SGHAT and FQNNGV. The CDR3 DNA reads TGTGCCAGCAGTCTAGCGGGGTTTTATGGCTACACCTTC. Translating gives CASSLAGFYGYTF.

This clone appeared a few times. V gene TRBV9 combines with J gene TRBJ1-1; D remains ambiguous. The ends were cut back, 1 base at V and 3 bases at J, with 13 bases in the middle. This CDR3 spans 15 amino acids. Germline CDR1 SGDLS, CDR2 YYNGEE. The CDR3 region has the DNA TGTGCCAGCAGCGTAAGCCCCCGGAGGGACACTGAAGCTTTCTTT. Encoded protein: CASSVSPRRDTEAFF.

The rearrangement uses TRBV5-1 and TRBJ1-3; tentatively, D is TRBD1 (6 bases). The CDR3 totals 16 residues. V lost 4 bases to trimming and J lost 0 bases, with 14 bases between them. The V gene's germline CDR1 is SGHRS and CDR2 YFSETQ. DNA of the CDR3: TGCGCCAGCAGCCGGACAGAGACCAACTCTGGAAACACCATATATTTT. It yields the protein CASSRTETNSGNTIYF.

The V and J genes are TRBV27 and TRBJ2-7; tentatively, D is TRBD2 (5 bases). With 5 bases removed from V and 0 bases from J, the gap between germline ends came to 14 bases. The CDR3 length is 15 residues. Germline values: CDR1 MNHEY, CDR2 SMNVEV (reference sequence). This CDR3 is CASSPVVGSSYEQYF. The CDR3 DNA is TGTGCCAGCAGTCCCGTGGTGGGGAGCTCCTACGAGCAGTACTTC.

This chain links TRBV29-1 with TRBJ2-5; 10 bases are a match to TRBD1. The CDR3 consists of 16 residues. V dropped 5 bases and J dropped 1; count of bases not matched to a gene: 10. Germline V gives CDR1 SQVTM, CDR2 ANQGSEA. CDR3 in DNA: TGCAGCGTTATACGCTCCGGGACAGGGGTCCAAGAGACCCAGTACTTC. Translated: CSVIRSGTGVQETQYF. Supplemented by reference TRBV29-1 and TRBJ2-5, the full variable domain reads SAVISQKPSRDICQRGTSLTIQCQVDSQVTMMFWYRQQPGQSLTLIATANQGSEATYESGFVIDKFPISRPNLTFSTLTVSNMSPEDSSIYLCSVIRSGTGVQETQYFGPGTRLLVL.

The genes are TRBV27 and TRBJ2-2; the match to TRBD2 covers 10 bases. Trimming cost V 4 bases and J 6 bases; bases outside gene matches: 14. Per germline, CDR1 MNHEY and CDR2 SMNVEV (reference sequence). The CDR3 totals 18 residues. The CDR3 sequence is CASSYGGPGTSDAGELFF. CDR3 DNA sequence: TGTGCCAGCAGTTACGGAGGTCCCGGGACTAGCGATGCCGGGGAGCTGTTTTTT.

The rearrangement uses TRBV18 and TRBJ2-7, with 8 bases lining up with TRBD2. Germline V gene data show CDR1 as KGHSH and CDR2 as LQKENI. V lost 0 bases and J lost 3; bases outside the gene matches: 10. CDR3 size: 17 residues. The CDR3 coding sequence is TGTGCCAGCTCACCACCGAGCTCCCCGGGACTAGGCTACGAGCAGTACTTC. Translation: CASSPPSSPGLGYEQYF.

The rearrangement joins TRBV5-6 to TRBJ2-1; D might be TRBD2 (5 bases). Germline CDR1 is SGHDT and CDR2 is YYEEEE. Trimming cost V 4 bases and J 3 bases, with 11 bases left between them. The CDR3 length is 14 residues. CDR3 in amino acids: CASSPLAGYNEQFF. CDR3 coding DNA: TGTGCCAGCAGCCCCCTTGCGGGCTACAATGAGCAGTTCTTC. Using reference TRBV5-6 and TRBJ2-1 for the parts outside the CDR3, the full variable domain is DAGVTQSPTHLIKTRGQQVTLRCSPKSGHDTVSWYQQALGQGPQFIFQYYEEEERQRGNFPDRFSGHQFPNYSSELNVNALLLGDSALYLCASSPLAGYNEQFFGPGTRLTVL.

The chain carries TRBV7-3 and TRBJ2-3, with 11 bases that match TRBD2. The CDR3 contains 14 residues. Unmatched junction bases numbered 3, after V lost 5 bases and J lost 5 bases. The germline V gene encodes CDR1 SGHTA and CDR2 FQGTGA. The CDR3 region has the DNA TGTGCCAGCAGCGGGGGGACTAGCGGAGATACGCAGTATTTT. It codes for CASSGGTSGDTQYF. Combining the CDR3 with reference TRBV7-3 and TRBJ2-3 gives the whole variable domain GAGVSQTPSNKVTEKGKYVELRCDPISGHTALYWYRQSLGQGPEFLIYFQGTGAADDSGLPNDRFFAVRPEGSVSTLKIQRTERGDSAVYLCASSGGTSGDTQYFGPGTRLTVL.

This chain joins TRBV7-2 and TRBJ2-2; possibly TRBD2 for D (5 bases). V was shortened by 2 bases and J by 6 bases, with 10 bases between the two germline ends. The CDR3 is made up of 14 amino acids. The germline V gene encodes CDR1 SGHTA and CDR2 FQGNSA. The CDR3 DNA follows: TGTGCCAGCAGCTTACCTCCCGGGGCCGGGGAGCTGTTTTTT. Translation gives CASSLPPGAGELFF.

The genes are TRBV2 and TRBJ1-1, with 10 bases matching TRBD1. The CDR3 contains 15 residues. V dropped 5 bases and J dropped 4; count of bases not matched to a gene: 7. Per germline, CDR1 SNHLY and CDR2 FYNNEI. CDR3 sequence reads: CASSRQGARSTEAFF. The CDR3 DNA sequence: TGTGCCAGCAGTAGACAGGGGGCGCGGAGCACTGAAGCTTTCTTT.

The sample holds one count of this clone. The gene calls are TRBV9 and TRBJ1-1; D gene uncertain. This CDR3 spans 13 amino acids. Germline loops: CDR1 SGDLS, CDR2 YYNGEE. V shed 4 bases and J shed 5 bases, with 12 bases lying between them. The CDR3 nucleotides read TGTGCCAGCAGCTCGTCTTCAGGAACTGAAGCTTTCTTT. Translation gives CASSSSSGTEAFF.

The chain uses TRBV3-1 (or the pseudogene TRBV3-2) and TRBJ1-4, with 7 positions matching TRBD1. The germline V gene encodes CDR1 LGHDT and CDR2 YNNKEL (reference sequence). V lost 4 bases to trimming and J lost 8 bases; unmatched junction nucleotides: 16. The CDR3 has 17 amino acids. CDR3 coding DNA: TGTGCCAGCAGCCGCCGTCGTGGAGGGGGCGCGGGCGAAAAACTGTTTTTT. It translates to CASSRRRGGGAGEKLFF.

As DNA, the CDR3 is TGTGCCAGCTCACTCCGACTAGCGGGTATCACAGATACGCAGTATTTT. Protein product: CASSLRLAGITDTQYF. The chain has TRBV18 and TRBJ2-3; 10 bases match TRBD2. The CDR3 runs 16 residues. Germline values: CDR1 KGHSH, CDR2 LQKENI. V dropped 4 bases and J dropped 2; count of bases not matched to a gene: 6.